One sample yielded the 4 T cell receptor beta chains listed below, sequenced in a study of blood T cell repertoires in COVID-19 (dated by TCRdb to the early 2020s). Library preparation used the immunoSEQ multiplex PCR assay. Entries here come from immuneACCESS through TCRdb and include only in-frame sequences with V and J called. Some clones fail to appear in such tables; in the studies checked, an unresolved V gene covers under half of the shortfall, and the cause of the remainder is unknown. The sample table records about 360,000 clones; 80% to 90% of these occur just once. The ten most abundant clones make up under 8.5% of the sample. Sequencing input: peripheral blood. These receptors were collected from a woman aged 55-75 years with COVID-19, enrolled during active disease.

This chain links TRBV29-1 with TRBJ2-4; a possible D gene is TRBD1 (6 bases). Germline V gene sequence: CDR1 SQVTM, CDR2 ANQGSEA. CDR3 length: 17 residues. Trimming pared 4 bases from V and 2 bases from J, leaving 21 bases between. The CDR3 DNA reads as TGCAGCGTTGTCGGATTTCTGGACAGACCAACCAAAAACATTCAGTACTTC. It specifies CSVVGFLDRPTKNIQYF.

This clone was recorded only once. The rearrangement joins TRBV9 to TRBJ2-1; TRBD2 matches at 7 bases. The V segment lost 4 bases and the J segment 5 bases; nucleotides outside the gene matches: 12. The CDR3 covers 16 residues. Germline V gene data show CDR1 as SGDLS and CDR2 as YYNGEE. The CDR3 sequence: CASSLRSSGAHNEQFF. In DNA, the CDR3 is TGTGCCAGCAGCCTCCGCTCGAGCGGGGCACACAATGAGCAGTTCTTC.

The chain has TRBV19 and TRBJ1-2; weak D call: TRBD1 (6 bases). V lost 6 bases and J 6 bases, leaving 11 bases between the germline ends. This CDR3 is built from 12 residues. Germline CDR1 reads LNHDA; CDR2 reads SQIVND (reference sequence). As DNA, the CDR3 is TGTGCCAGTAGCACAGGGTGGGATGGCTACACCTTC. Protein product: CASSTGWDGYTF.

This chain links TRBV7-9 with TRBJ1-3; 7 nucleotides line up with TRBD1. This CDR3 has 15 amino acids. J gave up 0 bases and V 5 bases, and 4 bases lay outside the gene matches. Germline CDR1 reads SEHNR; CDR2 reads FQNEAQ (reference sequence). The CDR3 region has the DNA TGTGCCAGCAGCCGACAGGGCCTCTCTGGAAACACCATATATTTT. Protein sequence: CASSRQGLSGNTIYF. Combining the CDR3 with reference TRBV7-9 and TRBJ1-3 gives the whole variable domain DTGVSQNPRHKITKRGQNVTFRCDPISEHNRLYWYRQTLGQGPEFLTYFQNEAQLEKSRLLSDRFSAERPKGSFSTLEIQRTEQGDSAMYLCASSRQGLSGNTIYFGEGSWLTVV.